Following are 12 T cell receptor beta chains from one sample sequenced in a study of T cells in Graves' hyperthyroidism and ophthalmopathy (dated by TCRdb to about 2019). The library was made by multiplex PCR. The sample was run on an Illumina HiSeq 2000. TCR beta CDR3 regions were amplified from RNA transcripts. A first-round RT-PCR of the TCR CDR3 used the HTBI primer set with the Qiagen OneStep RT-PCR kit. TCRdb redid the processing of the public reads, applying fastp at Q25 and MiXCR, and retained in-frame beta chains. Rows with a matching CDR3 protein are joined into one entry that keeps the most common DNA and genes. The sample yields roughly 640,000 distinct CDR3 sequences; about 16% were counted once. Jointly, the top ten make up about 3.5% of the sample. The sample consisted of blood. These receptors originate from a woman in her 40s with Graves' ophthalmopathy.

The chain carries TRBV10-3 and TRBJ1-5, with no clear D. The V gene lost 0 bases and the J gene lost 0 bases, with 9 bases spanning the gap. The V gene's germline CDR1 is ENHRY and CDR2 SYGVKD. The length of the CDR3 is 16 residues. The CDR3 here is CAISESRTLSNQPQHF. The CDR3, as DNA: TGTGCCATCAGTGAGTCCAGAACACTTAGCAATCAGCCCCAGCATTTT.

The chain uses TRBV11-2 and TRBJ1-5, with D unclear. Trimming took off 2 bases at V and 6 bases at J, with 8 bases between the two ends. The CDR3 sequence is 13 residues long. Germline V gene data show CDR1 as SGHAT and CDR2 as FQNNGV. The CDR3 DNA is TGTGCCAGCAGCTTATACGACGGTCAGCCCCAGCATTTT. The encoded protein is CASSLYDGQPQHF. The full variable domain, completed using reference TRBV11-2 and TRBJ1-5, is EAGVAQSPRYKIIEKRQSVAFWCNPISGHATLYWYQQILGQGPKLLIQFQNNGVVDDSQLPKDRFSAERLKGVDSTLKIQPAKLEDSAVYLCASSLYDGQPQHFGDGTRLSIL.

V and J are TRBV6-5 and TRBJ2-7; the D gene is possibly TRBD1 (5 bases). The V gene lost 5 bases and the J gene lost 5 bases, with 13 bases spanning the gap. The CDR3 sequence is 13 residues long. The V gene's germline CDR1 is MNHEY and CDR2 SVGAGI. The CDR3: CASSHSDIHEQYF. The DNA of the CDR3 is TGTGCCAGCAGTCATTCGGACATCCACGAGCAGTACTTC.

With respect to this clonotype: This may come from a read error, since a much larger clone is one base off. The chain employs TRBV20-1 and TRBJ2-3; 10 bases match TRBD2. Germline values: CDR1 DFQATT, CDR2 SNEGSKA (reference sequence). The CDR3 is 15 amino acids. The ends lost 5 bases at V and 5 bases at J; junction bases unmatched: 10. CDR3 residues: CSAGRDSGRIDTQYF. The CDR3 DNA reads TGCAGTGCTGGCAGGGATAGCGGGAGGATAGATACGCAGTATTTT.

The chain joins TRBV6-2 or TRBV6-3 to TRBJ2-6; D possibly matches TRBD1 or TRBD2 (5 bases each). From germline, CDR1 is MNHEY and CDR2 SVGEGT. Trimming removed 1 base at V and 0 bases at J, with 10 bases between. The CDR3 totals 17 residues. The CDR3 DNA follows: TGTGCCAGCAGTTACTTCGGGGCCAACTCTGGGGCCAACGTCCTGACTTTC. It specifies CASSYFGANSGANVLTF.

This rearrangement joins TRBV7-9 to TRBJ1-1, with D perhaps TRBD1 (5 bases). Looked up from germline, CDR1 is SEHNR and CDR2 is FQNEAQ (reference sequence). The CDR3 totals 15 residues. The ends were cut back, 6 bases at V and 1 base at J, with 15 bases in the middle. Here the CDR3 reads CASSDSPLRNTEAFF. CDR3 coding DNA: TGTGCCAGCAGTGACAGCCCGCTGAGGAACACTGAAGCTTTCTTT.

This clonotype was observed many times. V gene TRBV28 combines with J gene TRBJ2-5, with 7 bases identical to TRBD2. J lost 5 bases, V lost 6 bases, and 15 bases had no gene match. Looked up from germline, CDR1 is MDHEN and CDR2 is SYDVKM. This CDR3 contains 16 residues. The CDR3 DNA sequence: TGTGCCAGCAGCATGGGGGGGTATGGGTCGGCGGAGACCCAGTACTTC. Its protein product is CASSMGGYGSAETQYF. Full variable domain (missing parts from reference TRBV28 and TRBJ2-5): DVKVTQSSRYLVKRTGEKVFLECVQDMDHENMFWYRQDPGLGLRLIYFSYDVKMKEKGDIPEGYSVSREKKERFSLILESASTNQTSMYLCASSMGGYGSAETQYFGPGTRLLVL.

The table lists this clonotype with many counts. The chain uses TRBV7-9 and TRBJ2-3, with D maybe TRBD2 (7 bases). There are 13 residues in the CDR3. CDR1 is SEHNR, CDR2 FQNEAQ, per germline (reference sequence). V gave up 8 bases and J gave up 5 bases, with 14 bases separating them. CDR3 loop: CASWGGAGDTQYF. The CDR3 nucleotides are TGTGCCAGCTGGGGGGGGGCAGGAGATACGCAGTATTTT. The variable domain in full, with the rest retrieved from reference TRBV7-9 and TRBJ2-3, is DTGVSQNPRHKITKRGQNVTFRCDPISEHNRLYWYRQTLGQGPEFLTYFQNEAQLEKSRLLSDRFSAERPKGSFSTLEIQRTEQGDSAMYLCASWGGAGDTQYFGPGTRLTVL.

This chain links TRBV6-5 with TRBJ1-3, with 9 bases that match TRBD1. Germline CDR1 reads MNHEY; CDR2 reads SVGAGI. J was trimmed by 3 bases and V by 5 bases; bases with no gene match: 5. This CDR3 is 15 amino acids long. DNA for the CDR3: TGTGCCAGCAGTAACAGGGGGCTAGGTGGAAACACCATATATTTT. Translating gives CASSNRGLGGNTIYF.

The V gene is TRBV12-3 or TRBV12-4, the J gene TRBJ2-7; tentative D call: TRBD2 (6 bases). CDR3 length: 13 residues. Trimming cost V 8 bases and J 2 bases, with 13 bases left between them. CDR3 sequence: CASRRGDPYEQYF. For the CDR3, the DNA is TGTGCCAGCCGACGCGGGGATCCCTACGAGCAGTACTTC.

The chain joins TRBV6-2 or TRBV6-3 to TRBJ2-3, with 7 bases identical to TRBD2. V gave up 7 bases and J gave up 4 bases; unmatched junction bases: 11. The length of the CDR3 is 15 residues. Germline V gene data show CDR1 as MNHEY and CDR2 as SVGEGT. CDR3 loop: CASTAMAGESDTQYF. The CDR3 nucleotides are TGTGCCAGCACCGCCATGGCGGGAGAATCAGATACGCAGTATTTT.

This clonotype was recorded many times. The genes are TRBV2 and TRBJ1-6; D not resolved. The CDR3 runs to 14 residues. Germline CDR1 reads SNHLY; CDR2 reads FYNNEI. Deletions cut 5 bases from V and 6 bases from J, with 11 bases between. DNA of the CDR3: TGTGCCAGCAGTAACGGCTTGGCTAATTCACCCCTCCACTTT. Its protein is CASSNGLANSPLHF.